Listed below are T cell receptor beta chains from one sample, sequenced in a study of T cells in Graves' hyperthyroidism and ophthalmopathy. TCRdb fed the multiplex PCR reads into MiXCR, producing one record per CDR3 protein. The repertoire holds about 130,000 distinct CDR3 sequences, more than 20% seen once, with around two thirds in the top ten. The sequencing input was blood. These receptors all stem from a woman between 50 and 59 years old with Graves' hyperthyroidism that later progressed to Graves' ophthalmopathy. Both conserved end residues are trimmed from each CDR3.

v_gene	j_gene	CDR3aa
TRBV25-1	TRBJ1-1	ASSELGVGEAF
TRBV6-1	TRBJ2-3	ASSYTGGAASDTQY
TRBV5-6	TRBJ2-5	ASSLDRGRGETQY
TRBV19	TRBJ2-5	ASSLSGLAGKETQY
TRBV6-2/TRBV6-3	TRBJ2-3	ASSYQAGGTDTQY
TRBV6-1	TRBJ1-6	ASSPTGLVGSPLH
TRBV2	TRBJ2-5	ASSEVPPVGQETQY
TRBV28	TRBJ1-1	ASSPQDTEAF
TRBV11-1	TRBJ2-7	ASSAVGTYEQY
TRBV12-3/TRBV12-4	TRBJ1-1	ASSGGRRKDTEAF
TRBV11-2	TRBJ2-2	ASSLGQGSTGELF
TRBV19	TRBJ1-5	ASSTDRGDQPQH
TRBV29-1	TRBJ2-5	STSGVYQETQY